The clone carrying this T cell receptor (beta chain) was detected a few times. TCRdb passed the 5' RACE reads through MiXCR, listing each CDR3 protein once. This sample yields 200,000 to 250,000 distinct CDR3 sequences, of which roughly 8% are seen a single time; roughly 5% belongs to the top ten. This record belongs to a study of CD8 T cells in ankylosing spondylitis. The TCR was taken from a female donor with ankylosing spondylitis or in good health (not recorded which). The sequencing sample was made of blood, either unsorted or a sorted T cell fraction (not recorded which).

The CDR3 reads CALSRAYGYTF. CDR3 bases: TGTGCCTTGTCGAGGGCCTATGGCTACACCTTC. The chain has TRBV30 and TRBJ1-2; no clear D. The CDR3 has 11 residues. The V end lost 7 bases, the J end lost 4 bases, and 10 bases lay between the germline ends. Per germline, CDR1 GTSNPN and CDR2 SVGIG (reference sequence).